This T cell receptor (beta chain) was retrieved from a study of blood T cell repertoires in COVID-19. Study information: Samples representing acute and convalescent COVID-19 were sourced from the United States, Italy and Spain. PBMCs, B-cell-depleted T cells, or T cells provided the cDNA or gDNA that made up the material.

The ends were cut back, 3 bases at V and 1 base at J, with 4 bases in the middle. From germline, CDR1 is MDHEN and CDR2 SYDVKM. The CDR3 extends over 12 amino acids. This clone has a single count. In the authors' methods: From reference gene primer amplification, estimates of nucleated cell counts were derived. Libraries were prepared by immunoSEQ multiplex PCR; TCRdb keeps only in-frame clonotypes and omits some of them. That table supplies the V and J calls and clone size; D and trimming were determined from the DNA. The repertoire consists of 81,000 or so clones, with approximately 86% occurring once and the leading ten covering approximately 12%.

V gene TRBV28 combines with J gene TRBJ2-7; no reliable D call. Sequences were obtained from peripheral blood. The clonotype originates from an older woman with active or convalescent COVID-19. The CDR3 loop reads CASSLLSYEQYF. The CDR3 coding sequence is TGTGCCAGCAGTTTGTTATCCTACGAGCAGTACTTC. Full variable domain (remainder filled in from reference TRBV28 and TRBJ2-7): DVKVTQSSRYLVKRTGEKVFLECVQDMDHENMFWYRQDPGLGLRLIYFSYDVKMKEKGDIPEGYSVSREKKERFSLILESASTNQTSMYLCASSLLSYEQYFGPGTRLTVT.